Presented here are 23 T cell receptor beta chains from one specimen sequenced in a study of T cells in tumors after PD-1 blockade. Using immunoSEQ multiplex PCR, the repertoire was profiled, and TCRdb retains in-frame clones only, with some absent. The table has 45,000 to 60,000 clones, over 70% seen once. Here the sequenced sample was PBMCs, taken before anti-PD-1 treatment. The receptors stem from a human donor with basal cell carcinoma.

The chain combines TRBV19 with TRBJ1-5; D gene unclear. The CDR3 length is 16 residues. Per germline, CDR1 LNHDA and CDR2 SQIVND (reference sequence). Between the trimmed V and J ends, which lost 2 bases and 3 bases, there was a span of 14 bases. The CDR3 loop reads CASSIKWSGLNQPQHF. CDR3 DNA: TGTGCCAGTAGTATAAAATGGAGCGGCCTCAATCAGCCCCAGCATTTT. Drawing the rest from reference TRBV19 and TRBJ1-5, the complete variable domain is DGGITQSPKYLFRKEGQNVTLSCEQNLNHDAMYWYRQDPGQGLRLIYYSQIVNDFQKGDIAEGYSVSREKKESFPLTVTSAQKNPTAFYLCASSIKWSGLNQPQHFGDGTRLSIL.

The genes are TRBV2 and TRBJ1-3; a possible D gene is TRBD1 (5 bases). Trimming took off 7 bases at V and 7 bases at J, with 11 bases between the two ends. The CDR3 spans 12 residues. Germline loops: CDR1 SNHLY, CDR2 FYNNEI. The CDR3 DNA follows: TGTGCCAGCATGGGGCCCTCCAACACCATATATTTT. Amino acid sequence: CASMGPSNTIYF.

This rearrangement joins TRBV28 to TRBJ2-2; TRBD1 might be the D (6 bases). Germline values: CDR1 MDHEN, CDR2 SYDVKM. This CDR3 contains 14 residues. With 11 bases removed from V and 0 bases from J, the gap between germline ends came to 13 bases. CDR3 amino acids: CASSGTTNTGELFF. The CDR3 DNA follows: TGTGCCTCCTCCGGGACAACGAACACCGGGGAGCTGTTTTTT.

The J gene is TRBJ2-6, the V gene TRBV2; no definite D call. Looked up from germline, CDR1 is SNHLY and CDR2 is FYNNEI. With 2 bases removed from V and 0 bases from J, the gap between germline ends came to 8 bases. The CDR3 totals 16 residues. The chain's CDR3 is CASSESVPSGANVLTF. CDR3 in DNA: TGTGCCAGCAGTGAATCCGTTCCCTCTGGGGCCAACGTCCTGACTTTC.

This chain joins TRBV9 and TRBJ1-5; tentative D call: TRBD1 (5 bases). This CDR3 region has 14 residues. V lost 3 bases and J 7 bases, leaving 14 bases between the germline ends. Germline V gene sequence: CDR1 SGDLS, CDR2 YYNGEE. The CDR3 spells CASSAGHTNQPQHF. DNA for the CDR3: TGTGCCAGCAGCGCTGGACATACCAACCAGCCCCAGCATTTT.

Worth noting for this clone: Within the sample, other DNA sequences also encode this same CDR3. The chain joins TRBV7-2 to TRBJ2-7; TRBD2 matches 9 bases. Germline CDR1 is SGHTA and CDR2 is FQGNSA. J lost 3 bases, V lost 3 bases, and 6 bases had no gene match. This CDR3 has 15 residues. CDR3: CASSLSSGAIYEQYF. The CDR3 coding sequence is TGTGCCAGCAGCTTGTCTAGCGGGGCGATCTACGAGCAGTACTTC.

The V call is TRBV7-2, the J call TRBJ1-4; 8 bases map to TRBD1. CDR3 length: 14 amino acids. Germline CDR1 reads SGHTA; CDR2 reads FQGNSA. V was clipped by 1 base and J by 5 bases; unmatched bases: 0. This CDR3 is CASSLGTGNEKLFF. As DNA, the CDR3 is TGTGCCAGCAGCTTAGGGACAGGGAATGAAAAACTGTTTTTT.

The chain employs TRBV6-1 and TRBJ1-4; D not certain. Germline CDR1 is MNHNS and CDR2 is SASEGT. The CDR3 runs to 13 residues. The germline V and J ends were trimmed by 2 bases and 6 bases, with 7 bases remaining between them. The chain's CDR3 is CASSERTYEKLFF. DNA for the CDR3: TGTGCCAGCAGTGAACGTACCTATGAAAAACTGTTTTTT.

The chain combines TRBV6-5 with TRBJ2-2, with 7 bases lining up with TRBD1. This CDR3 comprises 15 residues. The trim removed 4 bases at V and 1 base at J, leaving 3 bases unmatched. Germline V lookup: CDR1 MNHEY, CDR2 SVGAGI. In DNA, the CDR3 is TGTGCCAGCAGTTTGAACAGGGGGAACACCGGGGAGCTGTTTTTT. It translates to CASSLNRGNTGELFF.

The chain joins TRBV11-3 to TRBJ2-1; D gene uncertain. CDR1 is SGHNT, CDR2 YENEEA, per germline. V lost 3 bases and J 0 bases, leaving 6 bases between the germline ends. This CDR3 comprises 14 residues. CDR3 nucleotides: TGTGCCAGCAGCTTCGGATACTCCTACAATGAGCAGTTCTTC. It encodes CASSFGYSYNEQFF.

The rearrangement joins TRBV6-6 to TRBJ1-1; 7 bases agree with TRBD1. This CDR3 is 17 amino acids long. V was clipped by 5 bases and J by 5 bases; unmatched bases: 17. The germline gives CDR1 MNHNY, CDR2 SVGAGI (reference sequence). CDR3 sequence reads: CASSRERQGTRGTEAFF. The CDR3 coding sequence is TGTGCCAGCAGTCGGGAAAGACAGGGAACCAGAGGTACTGAAGCTTTCTTT.

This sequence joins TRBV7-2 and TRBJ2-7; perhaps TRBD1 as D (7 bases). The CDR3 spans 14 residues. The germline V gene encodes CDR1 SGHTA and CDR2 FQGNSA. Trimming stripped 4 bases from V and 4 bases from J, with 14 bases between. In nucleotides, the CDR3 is TGTGCCAGCAGCTCAGGAGGGGGCAGGTACGAGCAGTACTTC. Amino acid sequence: CASSSGGGRYEQYF.

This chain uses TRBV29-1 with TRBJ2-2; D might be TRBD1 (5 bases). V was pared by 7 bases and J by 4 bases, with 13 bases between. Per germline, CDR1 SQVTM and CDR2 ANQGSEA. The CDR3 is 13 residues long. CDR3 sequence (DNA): TGCAGCGCCTCGACAGTTCTCACCGGGGAGCTGTTTTTT. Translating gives CSASTVLTGELFF.

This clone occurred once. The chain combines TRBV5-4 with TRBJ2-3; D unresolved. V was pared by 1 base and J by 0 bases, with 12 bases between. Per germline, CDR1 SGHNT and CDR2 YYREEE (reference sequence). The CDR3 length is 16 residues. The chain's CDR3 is CASSLLGISSTDTQYF. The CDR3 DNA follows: TGTGCCAGCAGCTTGTTGGGAATTTCTAGCACAGATACGCAGTATTTT.

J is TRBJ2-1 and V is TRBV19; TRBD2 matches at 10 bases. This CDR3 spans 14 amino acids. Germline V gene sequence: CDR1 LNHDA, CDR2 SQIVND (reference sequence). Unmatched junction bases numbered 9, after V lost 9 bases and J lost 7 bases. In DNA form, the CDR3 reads TGTGCCAGCCTCAGCGGGGGGGCTAATAATGAGCAGTTCTTC. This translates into CASLSGGANNEQFF.

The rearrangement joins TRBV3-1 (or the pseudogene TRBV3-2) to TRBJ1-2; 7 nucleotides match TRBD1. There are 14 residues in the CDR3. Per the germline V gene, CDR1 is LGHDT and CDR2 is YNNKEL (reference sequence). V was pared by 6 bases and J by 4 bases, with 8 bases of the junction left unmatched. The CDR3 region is CASRLTGEPYGYTF. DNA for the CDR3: TGTGCCAGCAGACTTACAGGGGAACCCTATGGCTACACCTTC.

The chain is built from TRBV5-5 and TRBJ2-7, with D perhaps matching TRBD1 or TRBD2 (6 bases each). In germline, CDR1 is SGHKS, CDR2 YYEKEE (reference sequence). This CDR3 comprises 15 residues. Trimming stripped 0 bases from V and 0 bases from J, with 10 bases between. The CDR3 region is CASSLEGGRSYEQYF. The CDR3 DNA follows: TGTGCCAGCAGCTTGGAAGGGGGGCGCTCCTACGAGCAGTACTTC.

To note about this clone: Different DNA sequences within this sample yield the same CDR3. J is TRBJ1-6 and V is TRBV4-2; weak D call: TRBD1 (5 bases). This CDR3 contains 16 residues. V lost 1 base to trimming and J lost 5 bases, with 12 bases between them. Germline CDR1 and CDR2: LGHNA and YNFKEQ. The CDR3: CASSQAQGPDNSPLHF. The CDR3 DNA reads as TGTGCCAGCAGCCAAGCCCAGGGCCCGGATAATTCACCCCTCCACTTT.

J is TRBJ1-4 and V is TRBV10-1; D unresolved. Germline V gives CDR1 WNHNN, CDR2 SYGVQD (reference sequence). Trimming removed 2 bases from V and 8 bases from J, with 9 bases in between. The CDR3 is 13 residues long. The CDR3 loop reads CASSEERGEKLFF. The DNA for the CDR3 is TGCGCCAGCAGTGAGGAGCGTGGCGAAAAACTGTTTTTT.

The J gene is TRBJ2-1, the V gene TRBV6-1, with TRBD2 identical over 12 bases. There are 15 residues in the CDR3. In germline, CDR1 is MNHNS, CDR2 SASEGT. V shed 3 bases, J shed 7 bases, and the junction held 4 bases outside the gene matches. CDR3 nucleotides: TGTGCCAGCAGTGATGGGACTAGCGGGTTGAATGAGCAGTTCTTC. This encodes CASSDGTSGLNEQFF.

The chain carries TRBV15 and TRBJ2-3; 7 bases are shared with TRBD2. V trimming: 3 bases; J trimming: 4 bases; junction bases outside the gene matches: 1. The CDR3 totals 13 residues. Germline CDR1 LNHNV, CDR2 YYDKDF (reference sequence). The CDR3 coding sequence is TGTGCCACCAGCAGTGGGGGGGCAGATACGCAGTATTTT. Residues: CATSSGGADTQYF.

The DNA for the CDR3 is TGTGCCAGTAGTGCCATGACAGGGGGGACTGAAGCTTTCTTT. It translates to CASSAMTGGTEAFF. The V and J genes are TRBV19 and TRBJ1-1; 9 positions agree with TRBD1. The CDR3 is 14 amino acids. V lost 5 bases, J lost 5 bases, and 6 bases stayed unmatched. Germline loops: CDR1 LNHDA, CDR2 SQIVND (reference sequence).

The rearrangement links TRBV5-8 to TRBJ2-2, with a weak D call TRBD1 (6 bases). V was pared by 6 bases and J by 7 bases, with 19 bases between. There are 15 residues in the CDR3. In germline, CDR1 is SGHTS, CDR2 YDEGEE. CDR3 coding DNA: TGTGCCAGCAACCCCCGGGACAAACGTCGCGGGGAGCTGTTTTTT. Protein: CASNPRDKRRGELFF.